These T cell receptor beta chains were read from a single sample in a study of Ad26.COV2.S vaccination and SARS-CoV-2 variants. Profiling relied on immunoSEQ multiplex PCR, and the TCRdb table lists in-frame clones only, not all of them. Here the sample spans about 400,000 clones, around nine tenths being singletons. The material was peripheral blood, obtained in a trial of Ad26.COV2.S vaccine versus placebo. These receptors all stem from a person between 18 and 65 years old who received the Ad26.COV2.S COVID-19 vaccine or a placebo. Each CDR3 is given with its conserved first and last residue. A D gene is named only where the DNA matches it firmly. Clone sizes are given selectively: once, few, many, or a class where the clone is expanded.

D,size,J,V,CDR3,DNA
.,.,TRBJ1-5,TRBV5-5,CASSLRDSNQPQHF,TGTGCCAGCAGCCTCAGGGATAGCAATCAGCCCCAGCATTTT
.,.,TRBJ2-1,TRBV14,CASGTNSYNEQFF,TGTGCCAGCGGCACTAACTCCTACAATGAGCAGTTCTTC
.,.,TRBJ2-7,TRBV12-3/TRBV12-4,CASSRDTSYEQYF,TGTGCCAGCAGTCGGGACACCTCCTACGAGCAGTACTTC
.,.,TRBJ2-7,TRBV7-9,CASIPSAAGWNEQYF,TGTGCCAGCATTCCATCGGCGGCGGGATGGAACGAGCAGTACTTC
.,.,TRBJ1-4,TRBV29-1,CSVEVSRDNEKLFF,TGCAGCGTTGAAGTCAGCAGGGACAATGAAAAACTGTTTTTT
.,.,TRBJ2-2,TRBV4-2,CAGGGELFF,TGTGCCGGAGGGGGGGAGCTGTTTTTT
TRBD1,.,TRBJ2-2,TRBV5-4,CASSLGTGDTGELFF,TGTGCCAGCAGCTTAGGGACAGGGGATACCGGGGAGCTGTTTTTT
.,once,TRBJ1-2,TRBV4-1,CASSQDNRERNGYTF,TGCGCCAGCAGCCAAGATAACAGGGAACGAAATGGCTACACCTTC
.,.,TRBJ1-6,TRBV5-8,CASSPLLGSFSYNSPLHF,TGTGCCAGCAGCCCCTTACTCGGCAGTTTCTCCTATAATTCACCCCTCCACTTT
.,few,TRBJ2-7,TRBV6-1,CASSEAHIYEQYF,TGTGCCAGCAGTGAAGCCCATATCTACGAGCAGTACTTC
TRBD2,.,TRBJ2-1,TRBV5-1,CASALAGGGNEQFF,TGCGCCAGCGCCCTAGCGGGAGGGGGAAATGAGCAGTTCTTC
TRBD1,.,TRBJ1-4,TRBV15,CATSARGRGEKLFF,TGTGCCACCAGCGCCAGGGGGCGGGGTGAAAAACTGTTTTTT
TRBD1,.,TRBJ1-6,TRBV27,CASSSGQGAYSPLHF,TGTGCCAGCAGTTCTGGGCAGGGGGCGTATTCACCCCTCCACTTT
.,.,TRBJ1-3,TRBV28,CASSFGVSGNTIYF,TGTGCCAGCAGTTTCGGGGTTTCGGGAAACACCATATATTTT
TRBD2,.,TRBJ2-3,TRBV5-6,CASSLGPRLAASTDTQYF,TGTGCCAGCAGCTTGGGCCCGAGACTAGCAGCTAGCACAGATACGCAGTATTTT
.,.,TRBJ2-2,TRBV7-3,CASSLYPNTGELFF,TGTGCCAGCAGCTTATATCCCAACACCGGGGAGCTGTTTTTT
.,.,TRBJ2-1,TRBV14,CASSQDRGSNEQFF,TGTGCCAGCAGCCAAGATAGGGGTAGCAATGAGCAGTTCTTC
.,.,TRBJ1-1,TRBV6-5,CASRLTVKNTEAFF,TGTGCCAGCAGGCTGACAGTCAAGAACACTGAAGCTTTCTTT
.,many,TRBJ1-6,TRBV30,CAWSLVKSPLHF,TGTGCCTGGAGCCTGGTTAAGTCACCCCTCCACTTT